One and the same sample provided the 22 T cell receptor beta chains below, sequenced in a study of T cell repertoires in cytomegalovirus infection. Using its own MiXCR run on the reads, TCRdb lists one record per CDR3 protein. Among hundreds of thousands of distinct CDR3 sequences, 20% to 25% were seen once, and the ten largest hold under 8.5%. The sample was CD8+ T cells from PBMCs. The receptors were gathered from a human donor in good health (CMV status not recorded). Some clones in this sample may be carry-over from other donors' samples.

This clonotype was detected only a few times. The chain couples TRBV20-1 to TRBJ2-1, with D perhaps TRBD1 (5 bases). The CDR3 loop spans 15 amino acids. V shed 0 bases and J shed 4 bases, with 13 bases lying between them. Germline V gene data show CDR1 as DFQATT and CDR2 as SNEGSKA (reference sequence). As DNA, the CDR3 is TGCAGTGCTAGAGATCCCCCGCGACAGTACAATGAGCAGTTCTTC. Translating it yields CSARDPPRQYNEQFF.

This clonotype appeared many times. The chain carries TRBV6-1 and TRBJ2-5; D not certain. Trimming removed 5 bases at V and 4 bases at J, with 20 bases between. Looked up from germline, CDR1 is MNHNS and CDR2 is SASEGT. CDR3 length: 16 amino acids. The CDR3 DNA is TGTGCCAGCAGTTCCCCCGGGCTTCAGCTCCCAGAGACCCAGTACTTC. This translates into CASSSPGLQLPETQYF.

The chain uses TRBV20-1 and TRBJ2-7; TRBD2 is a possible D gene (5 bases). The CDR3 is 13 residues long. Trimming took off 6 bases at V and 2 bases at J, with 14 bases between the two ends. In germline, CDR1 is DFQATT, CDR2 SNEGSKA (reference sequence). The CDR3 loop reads CSAPPGITYEQYF. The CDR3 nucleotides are TGCAGTGCCCCACCGGGGATAACCTACGAGCAGTACTTC.

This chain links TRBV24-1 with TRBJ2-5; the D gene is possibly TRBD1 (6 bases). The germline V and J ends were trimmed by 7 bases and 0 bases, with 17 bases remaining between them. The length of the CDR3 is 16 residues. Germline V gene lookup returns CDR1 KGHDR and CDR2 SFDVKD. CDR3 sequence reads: CATSDFPGTNQETQYF. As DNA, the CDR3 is TGTGCCACCAGCGACTTCCCCGGGACAAACCAAGAGACCCAGTACTTC.

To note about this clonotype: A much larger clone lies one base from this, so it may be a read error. The CDR3 nucleotides read TGCGCCAACAGCCAAGAGTCCTACAATGAGCAGTTCTTC. This gives the protein CANSQESYNEQFF. The rearrangement links TRBV4-1 to TRBJ2-1; D gene uncertain. Germline CDR1 reads MGHRA; CDR2 reads YSYEKL. CDR3 length equals 13 residues.

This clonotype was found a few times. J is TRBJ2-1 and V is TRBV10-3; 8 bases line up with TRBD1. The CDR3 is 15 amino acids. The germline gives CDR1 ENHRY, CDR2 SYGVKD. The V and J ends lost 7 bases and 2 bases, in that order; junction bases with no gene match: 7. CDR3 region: CAITDPGGPYNEQFF. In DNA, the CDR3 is TGTGCCATCACCGATCCAGGGGGCCCCTACAATGAGCAGTTCTTC.

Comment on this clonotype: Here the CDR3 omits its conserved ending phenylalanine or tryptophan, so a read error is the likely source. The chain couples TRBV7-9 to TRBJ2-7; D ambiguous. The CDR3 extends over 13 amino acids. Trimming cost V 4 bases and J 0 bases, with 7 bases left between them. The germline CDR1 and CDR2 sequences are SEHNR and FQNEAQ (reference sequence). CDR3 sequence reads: CASSWGNSYEQYS. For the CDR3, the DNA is TGTGCCAGCAGCTGGGGTAACTCCTACGAGCAGTACTCC.

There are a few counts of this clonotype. In DNA form, the CDR3 reads TGCAGCGCCTCGACAGGGGATTACAATGAGCAGTTCTTC. Translated: CSASTGDYNEQFF. The V and J genes are TRBV29-1 and TRBJ2-1; 8 bases line up with TRBD1. Germline CDR1 SQVTM, CDR2 ANQGSEA. The CDR3 length is 13 residues. V lost 7 bases, J lost 4 bases, and 6 bases stayed unmatched.

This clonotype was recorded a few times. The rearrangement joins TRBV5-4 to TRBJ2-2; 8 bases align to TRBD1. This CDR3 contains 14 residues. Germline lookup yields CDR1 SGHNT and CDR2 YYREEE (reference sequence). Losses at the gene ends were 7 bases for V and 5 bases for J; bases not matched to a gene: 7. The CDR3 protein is CASLDRADTGELFF. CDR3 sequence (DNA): TGTGCCAGCCTGGACAGGGCTGATACCGGGGAGCTGTTTTTT.

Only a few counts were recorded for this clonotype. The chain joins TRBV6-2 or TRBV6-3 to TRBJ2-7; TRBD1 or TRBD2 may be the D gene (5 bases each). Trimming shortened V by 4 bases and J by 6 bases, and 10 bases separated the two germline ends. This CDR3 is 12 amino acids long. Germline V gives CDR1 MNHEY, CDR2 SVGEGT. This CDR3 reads CASSSWDLEQYV. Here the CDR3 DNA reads TGTGCCAGCAGTTCTTGGGACCTCGAGCAGTACGTC.

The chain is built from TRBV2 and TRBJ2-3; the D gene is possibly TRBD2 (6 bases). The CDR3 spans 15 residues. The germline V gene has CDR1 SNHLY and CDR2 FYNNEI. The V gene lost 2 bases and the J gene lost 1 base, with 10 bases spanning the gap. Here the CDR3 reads CASSERWEGTDTQYF. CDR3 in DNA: TGTGCCAGCAGTGAACGGTGGGAGGGCACAGATACGCAGTATTTT. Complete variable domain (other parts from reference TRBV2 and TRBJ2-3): EPEVTQTPSHQVTQMGQEVILRCVPISNHLYFYWYRQILGQKVEFLVSFYNNEISEKSEIFDDQFSVERPDGSNFTLKIRSTKLEDSAMYFCASSERWEGTDTQYFGPGTRLTVL.

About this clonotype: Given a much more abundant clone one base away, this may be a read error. In DNA form, the CDR3 reads TGTGGCAGCAAGGCTCCGAGGCCCGATCAGCCCCAGCATTTT. It encodes CGSKAPRPDQPQHF. The chain couples TRBV2 to TRBJ1-5; D not resolved. Germline loops: CDR1 SNHLY, CDR2 FYNNEI. This CDR3 spans 14 amino acids. Looking up the rest from reference TRBV2 and TRBJ1-5 gives the full variable domain: EPEVTQTPSHQVTQMGQEVILRCVPISNHLYFYWYRQILGQKVEFLVSFYNNEISEKSEIFDDQFSVERPDGSNFTLKIRSTKLEDSAMYFCGSKAPRPDQPQHFGDGTRLSIL.

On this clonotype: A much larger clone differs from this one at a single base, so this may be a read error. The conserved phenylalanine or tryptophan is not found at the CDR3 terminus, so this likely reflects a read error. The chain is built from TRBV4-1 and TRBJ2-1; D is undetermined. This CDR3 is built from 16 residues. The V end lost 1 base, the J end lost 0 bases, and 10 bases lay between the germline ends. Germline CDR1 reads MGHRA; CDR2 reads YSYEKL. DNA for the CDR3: TGCGCCAGCAGCCAAGGACTTGCAAGCTCCTACAATGAGCAGTTCTGC. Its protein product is CASSQGLASSYNEQFC.

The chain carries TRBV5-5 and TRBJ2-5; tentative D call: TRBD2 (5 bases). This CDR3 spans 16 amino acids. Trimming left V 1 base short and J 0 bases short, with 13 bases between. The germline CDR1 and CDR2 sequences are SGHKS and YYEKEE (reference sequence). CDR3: CASSLFLTGYQETQYF. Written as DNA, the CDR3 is TGTGCCAGCAGCTTGTTCCTGACGGGGTACCAAGAGACCCAGTACTTC.

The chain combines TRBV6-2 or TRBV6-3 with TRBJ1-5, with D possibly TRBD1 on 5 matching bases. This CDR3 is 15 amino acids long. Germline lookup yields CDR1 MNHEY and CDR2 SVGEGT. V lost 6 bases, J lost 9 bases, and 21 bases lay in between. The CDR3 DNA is TGTGCCAGCAGCCTGCCGGGACTCCGCCGGGGGCCCCAGCATTTT. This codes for CASSLPGLRRGPQHF.

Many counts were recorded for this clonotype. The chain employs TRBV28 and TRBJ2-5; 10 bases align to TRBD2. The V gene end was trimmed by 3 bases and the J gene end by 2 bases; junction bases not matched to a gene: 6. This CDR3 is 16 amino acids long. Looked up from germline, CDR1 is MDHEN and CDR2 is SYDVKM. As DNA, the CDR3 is TGTGCCAGCAGTTTTACTAGCGGGGTGCTACAAGAGACCCAGTACTTC. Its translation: CASSFTSGVLQETQYF.

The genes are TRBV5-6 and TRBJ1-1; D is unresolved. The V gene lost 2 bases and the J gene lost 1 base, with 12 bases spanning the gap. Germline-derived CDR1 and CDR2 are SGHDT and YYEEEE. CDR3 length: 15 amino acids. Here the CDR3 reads CASSFTVEPNTEAFF. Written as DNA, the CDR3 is TGTGCCAGCAGCTTTACGGTGGAGCCGAACACTGAAGCTTTCTTT.

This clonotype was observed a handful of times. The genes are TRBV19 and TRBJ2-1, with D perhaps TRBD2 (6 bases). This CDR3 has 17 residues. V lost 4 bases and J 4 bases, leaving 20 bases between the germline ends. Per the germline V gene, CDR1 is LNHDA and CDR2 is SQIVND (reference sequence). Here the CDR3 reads CASSTEPGLVIYNEQFF. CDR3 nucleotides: TGTGCCAGTAGTACCGAACCGGGACTGGTGATTTACAATGAGCAGTTCTTC.

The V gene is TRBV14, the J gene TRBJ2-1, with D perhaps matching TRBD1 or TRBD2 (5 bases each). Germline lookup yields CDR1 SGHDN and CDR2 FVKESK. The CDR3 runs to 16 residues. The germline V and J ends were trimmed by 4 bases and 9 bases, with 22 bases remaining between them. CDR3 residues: CASSLFPGPISSEQFF. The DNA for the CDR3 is TGTGCCAGCAGCCTTTTTCCGGGACCGATATCTTCTGAGCAGTTCTTC.

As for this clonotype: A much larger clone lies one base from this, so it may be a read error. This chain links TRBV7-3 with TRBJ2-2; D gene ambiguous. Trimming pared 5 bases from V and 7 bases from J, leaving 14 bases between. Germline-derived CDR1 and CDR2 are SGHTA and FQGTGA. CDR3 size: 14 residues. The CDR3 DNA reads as TGTGCCAGCAGCCCCGACAAGGCAATCGGGGAGCTGTTTTTT. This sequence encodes CASSPDKAIGELFF.

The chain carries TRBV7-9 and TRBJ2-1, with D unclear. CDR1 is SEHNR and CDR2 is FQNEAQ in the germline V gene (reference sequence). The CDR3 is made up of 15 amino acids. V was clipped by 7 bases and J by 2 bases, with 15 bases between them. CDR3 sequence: CASIDPGEAYNEQFF. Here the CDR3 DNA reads TGTGCCAGCATCGATCCAGGTGAGGCCTACAATGAGCAGTTCTTC.

The CDR3 DNA is TGTGCCAGCAGTGCCCCTGAGGGGGACACTGAAGCTTTCTTT. This codes for CASSAPEGDTEAFF. J is TRBJ1-1 and V is TRBV28; TRBD1 is a possible D gene (6 bases). This CDR3 is 14 amino acids long. Germline V lookup: CDR1 MDHEN, CDR2 SYDVKM. Trimming pared 5 bases from V and 3 bases from J, leaving 13 bases between.